This T cell receptor beta chain is drawn from a study of T cell repertoires in cytomegalovirus infection. Turning to the study itself: Recently identified HLA-C-restricted CMV epitopes were used, and well-studied HLA-B-restricted CMV epitopes were used as well. Matching HLA type, along with CMV infection, was indicated by public TCR beta signatures.

TCRdb reprocessed the reads via MiXCR and lists one record per CDR3 protein. The data hold some 20,000 distinct CDR3 sequences, with 35% to 45% observed a single time. V lost 4 bases and J lost 6; bases outside the gene matches: 10. Looked up from germline, CDR1 is SEHNR and CDR2 is FQNEAQ (reference sequence). The CDR3 covers 16 residues. Comment on this clonotype: Its cognate antigen is unknown.

The rearrangement uses TRBV7-9 and TRBJ2-3; 10 nucleotides match TRBD2. The source of this sequence is a human donor in good health (CMV status not recorded). Some clones in this sample may be carry-over from other donors' samples. Sequencing used CD8+ T cells from cultured PBMCs, obtained from culture after CMV antigen stimulation. This chain's CDR3 is CASSSPSGGQGDTQYF. CDR3 sequence (DNA): TGTGCCAGCAGCTCGCCTAGCGGGGGCCAGGGGGATACGCAGTATTTT. Drawing the rest from reference TRBV7-9 and TRBJ2-3, the complete variable domain is DTGVSQNPRHKITKRGQNVTFRCDPISEHNRLYWYRQTLGQGPEFLTYFQNEAQLEKSRLLSDRFSAERPKGSFSTLEIQRTEQGDSAMYLCASSSPSGGQGDTQYFGPGTRLTVL.